Listed below are T cell receptor beta chains from one sample, sequenced in a study of beta chain features in type 1 diabetes. The protocol was immunoSEQ multiplex PCR, while the TCRdb copy is restricted to in-frame clones and leaves out a portion. The data hold about 130,000 clones, with roughly 10% observed a single time. Source material: central memory CD4+ T cells from blood. These receptors all come from a young man with type 1 diabetes. CDR3s include the opening cysteine and the closing phenylalanine or tryptophan. D genes are given only for firm matches.

j_gene | v_gene | d_gene | CDR3aa
TRBJ2-7 | TRBV4-3 | TRBD1 | CASSPEVGQGGPYEQYF
TRBJ2-1 | TRBV7-2 | TRBD1 | CASSVMGQGYNEQFF
TRBJ2-1 | TRBV11-2 | TRBD2 | CASSMGLANEQFF
TRBJ2-5 | TRBV2 | TRBD2 | CASSAIAGVETQYF
TRBJ2-1 | TRBV5-1 | NA | CASSLAGLPNEQFF
TRBJ1-4 | TRBV18 | NA | CASSPELWVRKLFF
TRBJ2-2 | TRBV7-3 | NA | CASSRMGGPGELFF
TRBJ1-6 | TRBV6-5 | TRBD1 | CASSETGGESPLHF
TRBJ2-7 | TRBV6-5 | NA | CASSDRLYEQYF
TRBJ1-6 | TRBV4-2 | NA | CASSQVSLDSPLHF
TRBJ1-1 | TRBV7-2 | NA | CASSPDNRVPEAFF
TRBJ2-5 | TRBV5-6 | NA | CASRQSGPQETQYF
TRBJ2-7 | TRBV18 | NA | CASSPGSGRTYEQYF
TRBJ1-1 | TRBV28 | TRBD1 | CAAGQGANTEAFF
TRBJ1-5 | TRBV18 | TRBD1 | CASSIQTGRGQPQHF
TRBJ2-7 | TRBV14 | TRBD2 | CASSPAGPSYGQYF
TRBJ1-5 | TRBV28 | NA | CASSLTQVMSQHF
TRBJ1-5 | TRBV7-2 | NA | CASSLSSNQPQHF
TRBJ2-7 | TRBV7-3 | NA | CASSSSPSPYF
TRBJ1-4 | TRBV28 | NA | CASGGGSVANEKLFF
TRBJ1-5 | TRBV7-9 | NA | CASSLSWGADQPQHF
TRBJ2-1 | TRBV2 | TRBD2 | CASSGTSGGNEQFF
TRBJ2-3 | TRBV5-1 | TRBD2 | CASSPGLGTDTQYF
TRBJ2-3 | TRBV6-5 | NA | CASSSRLGNSDTQYF
TRBJ1-4 | TRBV9 | NA | CASSVGAGQNEKLFF
TRBJ2-5 | TRBV7-2 | NA | CASSPRGLWGTQYF
TRBJ2-1 | TRBV27 | TRBD2 | CASSQERGGYNEQFF
TRBJ2-7 | TRBV7-6 | TRBD2 | CASSPGLAGPYEQYF
TRBJ2-5 | TRBV5-4 | TRBD2 | CASSLGLAGDETQYF
TRBJ2-2 | TRBV18 | NA | CASASQSNTGELFF
TRBJ2-5 | TRBV5-4 | TRBD2 | CASSTGLAGYETQYF
TRBJ1-1 | TRBV4-2 | TRBD1 | CASRVGDRVTRTEAFF
TRBJ2-3 | TRBV7-6 | NA | CASSLWQGGTDTQYF
TRBJ2-7 | TRBV6-4 | TRBD2 | CASSCIAGGNPTTRLQYF
TRBJ1-5 | TRBV14 | NA | CASSQGSLQPQHF
TRBJ2-5 | TRBV7-2 | TRBD2 | CASSQGLAGGGVTQYF
TRBJ2-1 | TRBV18 | NA | CASSPQRSSYNEQFF
TRBJ2-5 | TRBV5-1 | TRBD1 | CASSLEQGVTETQYF
TRBJ2-7 | TRBV7-2 | NA | CASSLERGYYEQYF
TRBJ1-5 | TRBV4-3 | TRBD1 | CASSQAQTGIQPQHF
TRBJ2-3 | TRBV7-3 | TRBD2 | CASSPAGGPEGGTQYF
TRBJ1-2 | TRBV25-1 | NA | CASSERSYGYTF
TRBJ1-5 | TRBV14 | NA | CASSQDWGGPQHF
TRBJ2-3 | TRBV7-9 | NA | CASSLVPHRDTQYF
TRBJ2-1 | TRBV19 | TRBD2 | CASSLRGVSWDEQFF
TRBJ1-1 | TRBV30 | TRBD1 | CAWSVQGGSVAFF
TRBJ2-3 | TRBV11-2 | NA | CASSLGSGTDTQYF
TRBJ1-5 | TRBV30 | NA | CAWSPEQPQHF
TRBJ2-1 | TRBV5-1 | NA | CASSLGAREKYNEQFF
TRBJ2-1 | TRBV29-1 | NA | CSVLTGASYNEQFF
TRBJ2-3 | TRBV4-2 | TRBD1 | CASSLQGFTDTQYF
TRBJ1-6 | TRBV10-3 | NA | CAISESSSPLHF